The rows below give T cell receptor beta chains drawn from one sample of a study of tumor and adjacent non-tumor tissue in lung cancer. Each CDR3 protein is one row after TCRdb ran MiXCR on the multiplex PCR reads. This sample has under 150,000 distinct CDR3 sequences, with around 67% found just once. The sample taken for sequencing was lung tumor tissue. These receptors were collected from a man between 60 and 70 years old with small cell lung cancer. CDR3s include the opening cysteine and the closing phenylalanine or tryptophan. D genes are given only for firm matches. Clone size is not always given. Where it is, it says once, few, many or a class for expanded clones.

- | TRBJ1-1 | - | TRBV10-3 | CANSEWSGGAEAFF | TGTGCCAACAGTGAGTGGTCCGGCGGCGCTGAAGCTTTCTTT
TRBD2 | TRBJ2-7 | - | TRBV20-1 | CSARTSGNSEQYF | TGCAGTGCTAGAACTAGCGGGAATAGTGAGCAGTACTTC
TRBD1 | TRBJ2-5 | - | TRBV20-1 | CSTRDLPNRGETQYF | TGCAGTACTAGAGATCTGCCTAACAGGGGAGAGACCCAGTACTTC
- | TRBJ1-1 | - | TRBV11-3 | CARSKEGGTEAFF | TGTGCCAGGAGCAAAGAGGGAGGTACTGAGGCTTTTTTT
- | TRBJ2-7 | - | TRBV6-1 | CPSRDGAGEQYF | TGTCCCAGCAGGGACGGAGCCGGGGAACAGTACTTC
- | TRBJ2-6 | - | TRBV21-1 | CVSSKSVEGDDSLSGANVLTF | TGTGTCAGCAGCAAGTCCGTGGAAGGTGACGACAGCCTCTCTGGGGCCAACGTCCTGACTTTC
- | TRBJ2-3 | many | TRBV20-1 | CSARGSSTDTQYF | TGCAGTGCGCGGGGTTCTAGCACAGATACGCAGTATTTT
- | TRBJ2-5 | many | TRBV6-1 | CASSERWFETQYF | TGTGCCAGCAGTGAGCGGTGGTTTGAGACCCAGTACTTC
- | TRBJ2-1 | - | TRBV6-1 | CASSEGPHQNEMFF | TGTGCCAGCAGTGAAGGACCCCACCAGAATGAGATGTTCTTC
TRBD1 | TRBJ1-1 | few | TRBV12-3/TRBV12-4 | CASSPGTGQIRDTEAFF | TGTGCCAGCAGCCCCGGGACAGGGCAGATTCGTGACACTGAAGCTTTCTTT
- | TRBJ2-1 | - | TRBV12-3/TRBV12-4 | CACSPIYGGEQFF | TGTGCCTGCAGTCCTATTTATGGGGGTGAGCAGTTCTTC
TRBD2 | TRBJ2-7 | - | TRBV6-6 | CASSLGLVRYEQYF | TGTGCTAGCAGTCTGGGACTAGTGAGGTACGAGCAGTACTTC
- | TRBJ1-2 | - | TRBV6-9 | CASRVRGRQIQPVYNNYGYTF | TGTGCCAGCAGGGTACGGGGACGGCAAATCCAGCCGGTTTATAATAACTATGGCTACACCTTC
TRBD2 | TRBJ2-3 | - | TRBV29-1 | CSVVRASGVRDMQYF | TGCAGCGTTGTGAGGGCTAGCGGGGTGAGGGATATGCAGTATTTT
- | TRBJ1-5 | - | TRBV12-3/TRBV12-4 | CASSFGGSASNQPQHF | TGTGCCAGCAGTTTCGGCGGGTCTGCCAGCAATCAGCCCCAGCATTTT
TRBD2 | TRBJ2-1 | many | TRBV11-1 | CASSKGLDNNEQFF | TGTGCCAGCAGCAAAGGACTAGATAACAATGAGCAGTTCTTC
- | TRBJ1-2 | many | TRBV11-2 | CASSPGVFYGYTF | TGTGCCAGCAGCCCTGGGGTCTTCTATGGCTACACCTTC
- | TRBJ1-4 | - | TRBV6-5 | CASTTKNSATNVKLFF | TGTGCCAGCACCACCAAGAATTCAGCAACTAATGTAAAGCTGTTTTTT
TRBD2 | TRBJ2-1 | - | TRBV11-1 | CARSLIAGVRNEQFF | TGTGCCAGAAGCTTAATAGCGGGAGTGAGAAATGAGCAGTTCTTT
- | TRBJ2-3 | - | TRBV11-2 | CASSSFPGVTDTQYF | TGTGCCAGCAGCTCATTCCCGGGAGTGACAGATACGCAGTATTTT
- | TRBJ1-3 | many | TRBV11-1 | CASTARTGNTIYF | TGTGCCAGCACCGCCAGGACTGGAAACACCATATATTTT
- | TRBJ1-4 | - | TRBV6-5 | CASRSWRGDEKLFF | TGTGCCAGCAGATCGTGGCGGGGGGATGAAAAACTGTTTTTT
- | TRBJ1-6 | few | TRBV28 | CASSLGGTYNSPLHF | TGTGCCAGCAGTTTGGGGGGCACCTATAATTCACCCCTCCACTTT
- | TRBJ2-4 | - | TRBV11-2 | CASSLDFRRVKNIQYF | TGTGCCAGCAGTTTGGACTTCAGGAGGGTCAAAAACATTCAGTACTTC
- | TRBJ2-3 | - | TRBV20-1 | CSVRVGFSTDTQFF | TGCAGTGTTAGAGTTGGATTTAGCACAGATACGCAGTTTTTT